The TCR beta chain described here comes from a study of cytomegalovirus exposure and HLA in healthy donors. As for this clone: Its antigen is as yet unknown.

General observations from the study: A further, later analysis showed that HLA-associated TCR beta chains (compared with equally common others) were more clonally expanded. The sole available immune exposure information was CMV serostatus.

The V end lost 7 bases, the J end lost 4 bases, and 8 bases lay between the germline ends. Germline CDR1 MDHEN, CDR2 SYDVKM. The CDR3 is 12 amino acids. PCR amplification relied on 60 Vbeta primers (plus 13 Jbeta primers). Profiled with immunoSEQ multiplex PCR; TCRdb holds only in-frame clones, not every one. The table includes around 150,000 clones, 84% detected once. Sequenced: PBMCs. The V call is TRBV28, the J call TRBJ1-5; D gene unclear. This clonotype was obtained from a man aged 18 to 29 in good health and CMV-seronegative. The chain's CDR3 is CASTLLNQPQHF. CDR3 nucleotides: TGTGCCAGCACCCTCCTGAATCAGCCCCAGCATTTT.